These 5 T cell receptor beta chains originate from one sample sequenced in a study of cytomegalovirus exposure and HLA in healthy donors. PCR amplification relied on 60 Vbeta primers (plus 13 Jbeta primers). Only in-frame clones appear in the TCRdb table, and some are missing; sequencing was by immunoSEQ multiplex PCR. The data hold some 110,000 clones, with 60% to 80% observed a single time. Source material: PBMCs. The origin of the receptors is a man aged 60 to 69 in good health and CMV-seropositive.

V is TRBV5-1 and J is TRBJ1-4, with unresolved D. Germline V gene lookup returns CDR1 SGHRS and CDR2 YFSETQ. CDR3 size: 15 residues. Trimming removed 0 bases at V and 5 bases at J, with 11 bases between. In DNA form, the CDR3 reads TGCGCCAGCAGCTTGGTAGCCGGTCGCAATGAAAAACTGTTTTTT. The encoded protein is CASSLVAGRNEKLFF.

The genes are TRBV11-2 and TRBJ1-4; tentative D call: TRBD1 (5 bases). Germline loops: CDR1 SGHAT, CDR2 FQNNGV. V lost 6 bases and J lost 1, with 9 bases in between. The CDR3 length is 14 residues. The CDR3 here is CASRRTQTNEKLFF. The CDR3 coding sequence is TGTGCCAGCAGGCGGACACAAACTAATGAAAAACTGTTTTTT.

V gene TRBV2 combines with J gene TRBJ1-5; a weak D match, TRBD1 (5 bases). The V end lost 3 bases, the J end lost 2 bases, and 11 bases lay between the germline ends. Per the germline V gene, CDR1 is SNHLY and CDR2 is FYNNEI. CDR3 length equals 15 residues. This CDR3 is CASSDPRAGNQPQHF. CDR3 nucleotide sequence: TGTGCCAGCAGTGACCCCAGGGCAGGCAATCAGCCCCAGCATTTT.

This clone was picked up one time. The chain carries TRBV5-1 and TRBJ2-2; possibly TRBD1 for D (6 bases). Trimming took off 0 bases at V and 6 bases at J, with 12 bases between the two ends. This CDR3 comprises 15 residues. The V gene's germline CDR1 is SGHRS and CDR2 YFSETQ. The CDR3 DNA sequence: TGCGCCAGCAGCTTGGTATTACAGGGCCCCGGGGAGCTGTTTTTT. Translation: CASSLVLQGPGELFF.

In nucleotides, the CDR3 is TGCGCCAGCAGTGAGTCGAACGGGGTCGTACCAGATACGCAGTATTTT. Amino acid sequence: CASSESNGVVPDTQYF. The chain carries TRBV10-1 and TRBJ2-3; the D gene is possibly TRBD2 (5 bases). CDR3 length: 16 amino acids. Trimming shortened V by 0 bases and J by 4 bases, and 14 bases separated the two germline ends. Looked up from germline, CDR1 is WNHNN and CDR2 is SYGVQD (reference sequence).